This T cell receptor (beta chain) emerged from a study of blood T cell repertoires in COVID-19. The CDR3 contains 15 residues. V lost 5 bases and J 1 base, leaving 14 bases between the germline ends. Germline lookup yields CDR1 LNHDA and CDR2 SQIVND (reference sequence). Only in-frame clones appear in the TCRdb table, and some are missing; sequencing was by immunoSEQ multiplex PCR. The sample lists around 28,000 clones, 70% to 90% occurring once. The chain carries TRBV19 and TRBJ1-2; unclear D gene. The source is a woman aged 80 or older with COVID-19, enrolled during active disease. The material sequenced was peripheral blood. This CDR3 reads CASSPGQAHNYGYTF. The CDR3 DNA reads as TGTGCCAGTAGTCCTGGGCAGGCTCATAACTATGGCTACACCTTC. Filled out from reference TRBV19 and TRBJ1-2, the complete variable domain reads DGGITQSPKYLFRKEGQNVTLSCEQNLNHDAMYWYRQDPGQGLRLIYYSQIVNDFQKGDIAEGYSVSREKKESFPLTVTSAQKNPTAFYLCASSPGQAHNYGYTFGSGTRLTVV.